What follows describes a single T cell receptor (beta chain). Individuals aged about 18 to 100 years were recruited from around 22 US areas. Per the study methods: Counts of nucleated cells, estimated from reference gene primer amplification, were obtained. Libraries were prepared by immunoSEQ multiplex PCR; TCRdb keeps only in-frame clonotypes and omits some of them. V and J calls plus clone size are reproduced from that table; the DNA served to infer D and trimming. This sample has approximately 140,000 clones; 75% to 90% occur once, and the top ten carry more than 3%. CDR1 SGHRS and CDR2 YFSETQ come from the germline V gene. V was pared by 2 bases and J by 1 base, with 12 bases between. CDR3 length: 15 residues. The data were obtained in a study of blood T cell repertoires in COVID-19. Overall study context: Donors in the United States, Italy and Spain gave samples during acute or convalescent COVID-19.

This receptor was identified in a man over 45 in a cohort exposed to, infected with or recovered from COVID-19 (not recorded which). The specimen was PBMCs or T cells enriched from blood (not recorded which). The gene calls are TRBV5-1 and TRBJ1-2; the D gene is possibly TRBD1 (6 bases). The CDR3 sequence is CASSFEGGHNYGYTF. In nucleotides, the CDR3 is TGCGCCAGCAGCTTTGAGGGGGGGCATAACTATGGCTACACCTTC.